The 14 T cell receptor beta chains below were found in one sample sequenced in a study of blood T cells in healthy people across ages. Through a sample-barcoded 5' primer and a J-beta primer mix, a second PCR was run for about 6 to 11 cycles. TCRdb ran MiXCR on the 5' RACE reads and lists one entry per CDR3 protein. The sample lists 1.5 million to 2 million distinct CDR3 sequences, roughly 52% occurring once. Sequencing was performed on blood. Receptors originate from a middle-aged woman in good health.

As DNA, the CDR3 is TGTGCCAGCGGGGGACAGCCCCCGACCAAAAACATTCAGTACTTC. The encoded protein is CASGGQPPTKNIQYF. This rearrangement joins TRBV2 to TRBJ2-5; 7 nucleotides line up with TRBD1. Gene TRBJ2-4 matches the end of the DNA better, so the J call may be wrong. CDR3 length: 15 residues. CDR1 is SNHLY, CDR2 FYNNEI, per germline.

There are a few counts of this clonotype. The chain recombines TRBV7-2 with TRBJ2-7; D is perhaps TRBD1 (6 bases). The CDR3 has 11 amino acids. The germline V gene has CDR1 SGHTA and CDR2 FQGNSA. Trimming removed 4 bases from V and 7 bases from J, with 8 bases in between. The CDR3 sequence is CASSSGEEQYF. CDR3 nucleotides: TGTGCCAGCAGCTCAGGGGAGGAGCAGTACTTC.

This clonotype has a handful of counts. J is TRBJ2-3 and V is TRBV4-3; the match to TRBD2 covers 13 bases. From germline, CDR1 is LGHNA and CDR2 YSLEER. CDR3 length equals 15 residues. Germline trimming cut 3 bases from V and 4 bases from J; bases unmatched to any gene: 1. CDR3: CASSHGLAGADTQYF. The CDR3 DNA reads TGCGCCAGCAGCCACGGACTAGCGGGGGCAGATACGCAGTATTTT.

This chain connects TRBV4-3 to TRBJ2-5; D might be TRBD1 (5 bases). V gave up 1 base and J gave up 4 bases, with 10 bases separating them. CDR3 length: 14 residues. In germline, CDR1 is LGHNA, CDR2 YSLEER. The CDR3: CASSQVQGPETQYF. The CDR3 nucleotides are TGCGCCAGCAGCCAAGTCCAGGGTCCAGAGACCCAGTACTTC.

This rearrangement joins TRBV7-2 to TRBJ2-4; the D gene could be TRBD1 or TRBD2 (5 bases each). CDR3 length: 12 residues. The germline V gene has CDR1 SGHTA and CDR2 FQGNSA. Trimming shortened V by 3 bases and J by 13 bases, and 13 bases separated the two germline ends. The CDR3 bases are TGTGCCAGCAGCTTGGGGGAGACCGTGCAGTACTTC. Its protein product is CASSLGETVQYF. Looking up the rest from reference TRBV7-2 and TRBJ2-4 gives the full variable domain: GAGVSQSPSNKVTEKGKDVELRCDPISGHTALYWYRQSLGQGLEFLIYFQGNSAPDKSGLPSDRFSAERTGGSVSTLTIQRTQQEDSAVYLCASSLGETVQYFGAGTRLSVL.

This clonotype was counted between two and nine times. The chain uses TRBV15 and TRBJ1-5; D unresolved. Per germline, CDR1 LNHNV and CDR2 YYDKDF (reference sequence). V lost 4 bases and J lost 0, with 10 bases in between. The CDR3 loop spans 15 amino acids. CDR3 nucleotide sequence: TGTGCCACCAGCACGACCGATTATAGCAATCAGCCCCAGCATTTT. Amino acid sequence: CATSTTDYSNQPQHF. Looking up the rest from reference TRBV15 and TRBJ1-5 gives the full variable domain: DAMVIQNPRYQVTQFGKPVTLSCSQTLNHNVMYWYQQKSSQAPKLLFHYYDKDFNNEADTPDNFQSRRPNTSFCFLDIRSPGLGDTAMYLCATSTTDYSNQPQHFGDGTRLSIL.

Details on this clonotype: The conserved final phenylalanine or tryptophan is absent from the CDR3, which likely points to a read error. This CDR3 reads CASSQGGVGASVLTL. The CDR3 nucleotides read TGTGCCAGCAGCCAAGGGGGTGTAGGGGCCAGCGTCCTGACTTTA. The rearrangement joins TRBV3-1 to TRBJ2-6; D is perhaps TRBD1 (5 bases). Germline lookup yields CDR1 LGHDT and CDR2 YNNKEL (reference sequence). The CDR3 covers 15 residues.

This chain uses TRBV15 with TRBJ2-1; D possibly corresponds to TRBD1 (5 bases). Germline CDR1 is LNHNV and CDR2 is YYDKDF (reference sequence). The CDR3 has 16 residues. Trimming took 1 base from V and 0 from J, leaving 10 bases between them. The CDR3 DNA follows: TGTGCCACCAGCAGAGGAACAGGAAGCTCCTACAATGAGCAGTTCTTC. It is translated as CATSRGTGSSYNEQFF.

This clonotype was seen a handful of times. The chain recombines TRBV7-2 with TRBJ2-7; D gene ambiguous. The germline gives CDR1 SGHTA, CDR2 FQGNSA. Trimming shortened V by 5 bases and J by 2 bases, and 10 bases separated the two germline ends. The CDR3 loop spans 13 amino acids. CDR3 sequence (DNA): TGTGCCAGCAGCCCTATCTCCACCTACGAGCAGTACTTC. Protein product: CASSPISTYEQYF. The full variable domain, rest sourced from reference TRBV7-2 and TRBJ2-7, is GAGVSQSPSNKVTEKGKDVELRCDPISGHTALYWYRQSLGQGLEFLIYFQGNSAPDKSGLPSDRFSAERTGGSVSTLTIQRTQQEDSAVYLCASSPISTYEQYFGPGTRLTVT.

This clonotype was seen a few times. The chain joins TRBV4-2 to TRBJ2-5; 9 nucleotides line up with TRBD2. This CDR3 comprises 15 residues. V was clipped by 2 bases and J by 1 base; unmatched bases: 2. Germline assignment: CDR1 LGHNA and CDR2 YNFKEQ. CDR3: CASSQLAGSQETQYF. The CDR3, as DNA: TGTGCCAGCAGCCAACTAGCGGGGAGCCAAGAGACCCAGTACTTC.

This chain connects TRBV18 to TRBJ1-5, with 8 bases that match TRBD1. The CDR3 contains 16 residues. Germline V gives CDR1 KGHSH, CDR2 LQKENI. V shed 3 bases, J shed 7 bases, and the junction held 11 bases outside the gene matches. CDR3 protein: CASSPSSGGAEQPQHF. The CDR3, as DNA: TGTGCCAGCTCACCTTCTTCAGGGGGCGCGGAACAGCCCCAGCATTTT.

The genes are TRBV10-3 and TRBJ1-5; D ambiguous. Germline V gene sequence: CDR1 ENHRY, CDR2 SYGVKD. The CDR3 is 15 residues long. Trimming pared 3 bases from V and 3 bases from J, leaving 12 bases between. This CDR3 reads CAISDGVLINQPQHF. The CDR3 bases are TGTGCCATCAGTGACGGGGTCTTAATCAATCAGCCCCAGCATTTT.

In its sample, this clonotype was seen a few times. J is TRBJ2-3 and V is TRBV29-1; 9 bases are a match to TRBD1. CDR1 is SQVTM, CDR2 ANQGSEA, per germline. The CDR3 has 13 residues. The CDR3 DNA sequence: TGCACAGGGGACAGGGAAGTTGGGGATACGCAGTATTTT. Translating gives CTGDREVGDTQYF.

DNA of the CDR3: TGTGCCAGCAGTTTCAGAGTGACAGGGGGATCCTACGAGCAGTACTTC. It is translated as CASSFRVTGGSYEQYF. The V call is TRBV27, the J call TRBJ2-7; 9 bases are shared with TRBD1. V was clipped by 3 bases and J by 1 base; unmatched bases: 7. CDR1 MNHEY and CDR2 SMNVEV come from the germline V gene (reference sequence). The CDR3 is 16 amino acids.